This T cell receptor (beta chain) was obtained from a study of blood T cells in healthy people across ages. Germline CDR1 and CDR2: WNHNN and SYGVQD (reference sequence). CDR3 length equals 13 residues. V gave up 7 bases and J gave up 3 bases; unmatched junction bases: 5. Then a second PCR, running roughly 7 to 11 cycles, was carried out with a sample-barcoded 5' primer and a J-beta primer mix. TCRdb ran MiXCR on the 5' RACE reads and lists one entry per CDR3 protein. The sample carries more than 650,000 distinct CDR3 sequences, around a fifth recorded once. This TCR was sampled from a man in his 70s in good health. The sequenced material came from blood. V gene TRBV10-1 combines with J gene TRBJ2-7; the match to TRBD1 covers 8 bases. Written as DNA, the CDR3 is TGCGCCAGCACATTCGGGACAGGCTACGAGCAGTACTTC. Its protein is CASTFGTGYEQYF.